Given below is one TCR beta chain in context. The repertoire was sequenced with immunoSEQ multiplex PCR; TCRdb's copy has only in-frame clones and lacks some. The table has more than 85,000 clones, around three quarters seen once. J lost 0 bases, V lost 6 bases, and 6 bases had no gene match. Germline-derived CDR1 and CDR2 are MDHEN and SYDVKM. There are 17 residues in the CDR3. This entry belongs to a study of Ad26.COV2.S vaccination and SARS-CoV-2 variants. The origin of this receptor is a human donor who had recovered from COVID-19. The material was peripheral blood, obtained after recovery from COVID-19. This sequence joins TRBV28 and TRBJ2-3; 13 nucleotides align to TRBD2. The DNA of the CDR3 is TGTGCCAGCAGGCGTGGGACTAGCGGGACCAGCACAGATACGCAGTATTTT. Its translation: CASRRGTSGTSTDTQYF.